Following are 6 T cell receptor beta chains from one sample sequenced in a study of Graves' ophthalmopathy and Graves' hyperthyroidism. As the template, RNA transcripts were used to amplify TCR beta CDR3 regions. After a first-round RT-PCR with HTBI primers, a second-round multiplex PCR was run. MiXCR, run by TCRdb on the multiplex PCR reads, gives a single entry per CDR3 protein. The sample carries about 740,000 distinct CDR3 sequences, roughly 40% recorded once. The material sequenced was peripheral blood. The receptors shown here come from an adult man with Graves' ophthalmopathy.

The chain recombines TRBV7-6 with TRBJ2-7; D assignment may be TRBD1 or TRBD2 (5 bases each). The germline gives CDR1 SGHVS, CDR2 FNYEAQ. The germline V and J ends were trimmed by 7 bases and 5 bases, with 18 bases remaining between them. The CDR3 covers 14 residues. CDR3 in DNA: TGTGCCAGCACCGCCGGGGCAGGGTCCCACGAGCAGTACTTC. Translating it yields CASTAGAGSHEQYF. Full variable domain (remainder filled in from reference TRBV7-6 and TRBJ2-7): GAGVSQSPRYKVTKRGQDVALRCDPISGHVSLYWYRQALGQGPEFLTYFNYEAQQDKSGLPNDRFSAERPEGSISTLTIQRTEQRDSAMYRCASTAGAGSHEQYFGPGTRLTVT.

This clonotype was picked up many times. V gene TRBV10-3 combines with J gene TRBJ2-7, with TRBD1 as a possible D gene (5 bases). The CDR3 spans 13 residues. V lost 4 bases and J 1 base, leaving 8 bases between the germline ends. CDR1 is ENHRY and CDR2 is SYGVKD in the germline V gene. CDR3 DNA sequence: TGTGCCATCAGTGGTGGGGCATCCTACGAGCAGTACTTC. It specifies CAISGGASYEQYF.

At least ten counts were recorded for this clonotype. V and J are TRBV5-6 and TRBJ2-5; D ambiguous. The ends were cut back, 7 bases at V and 5 bases at J, with 15 bases in the middle. Germline CDR1 is SGHDT and CDR2 is YYEEEE. The CDR3 is 13 amino acids. The DNA of the CDR3 is TGTGCCAGCCACGCTGTAGAAGACGAGACCCAGTACTTC. This sequence encodes CASHAVEDETQYF.

This chain uses TRBV25-1 with TRBJ2-5; D remains unclear. CDR1 is MGHDK and CDR2 is SYGVNS in the germline V gene. The CDR3 extends over 13 amino acids. The V end lost 3 bases, the J end lost 3 bases, and 8 bases lay between the germline ends. CDR3 protein: CASSDSEKETQYF. CDR3 bases: TGTGCCAGCAGTGATAGTGAAAAAGAGACCCAGTACTTC.

This clonotype was detected ten times or more. Germline is not matched at one junction end, which may reflect a read error. The rearrangement uses TRBV7-9 and TRBJ1-1, with D perhaps TRBD1 (5 bases). Germline V gene lookup returns CDR1 SEHNR and CDR2 FQNEAQ (reference sequence). This CDR3 comprises 12 residues. The CDR3: CASSYGAALGIF. The CDR3 nucleotides read TGTGCCAGCAGCTACGGGGCGGCCTTGGGAATCTTT. Full variable domain (missing parts from reference TRBV7-9 and TRBJ1-1): DTGVSQNPRHKITKRGQNVTFRCDPISEHNRLYWYRQTLGQGPEFLTYFQNEAQLEKSRLLSDRFSAERPKGSFSTLEIQRTEQGDSAMYLCASSYGAALGIFGQGTRLTVV.

The chain has TRBV25-1 and TRBJ2-7; D gene ambiguous. Per the germline V gene, CDR1 is MGHDK and CDR2 is SYGVNS. Trimming left V 5 bases short and J 4 bases short, with 12 bases between. This CDR3 comprises 13 residues. Here the CDR3 DNA reads TGTGCCAGCAGTTTCCTCGGAGCTTACGAGCAGTACTTC. Its translation: CASSFLGAYEQYF.